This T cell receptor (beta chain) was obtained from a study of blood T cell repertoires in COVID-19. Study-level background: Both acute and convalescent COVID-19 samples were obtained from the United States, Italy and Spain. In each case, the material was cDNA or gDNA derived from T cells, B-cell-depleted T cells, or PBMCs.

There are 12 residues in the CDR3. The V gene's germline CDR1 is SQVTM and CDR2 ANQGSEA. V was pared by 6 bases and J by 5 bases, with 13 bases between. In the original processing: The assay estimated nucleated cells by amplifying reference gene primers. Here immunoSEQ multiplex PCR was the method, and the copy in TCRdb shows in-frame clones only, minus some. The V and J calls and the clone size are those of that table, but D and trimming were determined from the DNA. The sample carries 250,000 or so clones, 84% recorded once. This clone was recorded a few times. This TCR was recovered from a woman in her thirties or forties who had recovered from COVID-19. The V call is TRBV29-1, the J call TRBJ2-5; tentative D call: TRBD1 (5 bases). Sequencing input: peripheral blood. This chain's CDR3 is CSVQDGVETQYF. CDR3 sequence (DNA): TGCAGCGTACAGGACGGTGTGGAGACCCAGTACTTC.